These T cell receptor beta chains were read from a single sample in a study of cytomegalovirus exposure and HLA in healthy donors. Assay: immunoSEQ multiplex PCR; the TCRdb copy retains only in-frame clones and omits some. The table records more than 110,000 clones, around 80% of them present only once. The source material was PBMCs. The receptors come from a female donor in good health and CMV-seronegative. Both conserved end residues are part of each CDR3. D genes are given only for firm matches. Some rows have no size entry. The others give once, few or many, or a class for an expanded clone.

j_gene,v_gene,abundance,d_gene,CDR3nt,CDR3aa
TRBJ1-5,TRBV15,NA,NA,TGTGCCACCAGCAGAAGTAGACAGATTAGCAATCAGCCCCAGCATTTT,CATSRSRQISNQPQHF
TRBJ2-3,TRBV5-6,NA,TRBD1,TGTGCCAGCAGCTTGGGACAGGGGGCTTTGCGGACAGATACGCAGTATTTT,CASSLGQGALRTDTQYF
TRBJ1-5,TRBV27,NA,NA,TGTGCCAGCAGCCGGACACGGGCAGATCAGCCCCAGCATTTT,CASSRTRADQPQHF
TRBJ2-7,TRBV6-1,NA,TRBD1,TGTGCCATTGGACAGGGGGCCTACGAGCAGTACTTC,CAIGQGAYEQYF
TRBJ2-7,TRBV2,NA,TRBD1,TGTGCCAGCAGTGTTCTACAGGGGGCTTCCTACGAGCAGTACTTC,CASSVLQGASYEQYF
TRBJ1-1,TRBV30,NA,TRBD1,TGTGCCTGGGACAGGGTTTCGGGGACTGAAGCTTTCTTT,CAWDRVSGTEAFF
TRBJ2-1,TRBV9,NA,NA,TGTGCCAGCAGCGAGACTGGCGCCTACAATGAGCAGTTCTTC,CASSETGAYNEQFF
TRBJ2-1,TRBV5-1,NA,NA,TGCGCCAGCTCGACTAGTTCCTACAATGAGCAGTTCTTC,CASSTSSYNEQFF
TRBJ2-3,TRBV5-1,NA,NA,TGCGCCAGCAAGGCGGGGACCACAGATACGCAGTATTTT,CASKAGTTDTQYF
TRBJ1-1,TRBV29-1,few,NA,TGCAGCGTTGAGAATCGGGGAAGGGCTGAAGCTTTCTTT,CSVENRGRAEAFF
TRBJ2-3,TRBV29-1,NA,TRBD2,TGCAGCGTAGGGACTAGCGGGAGTGGCGCAGATACGCAGTATTTT,CSVGTSGSGADTQYF
TRBJ2-3,TRBV28,NA,NA,TGTGCCATCTATAAAGGGGGAGTCCCAGATACGCAGTATTTT,CAIYKGGVPDTQYF
TRBJ2-7,TRBV27,NA,TRBD1,TGTGCCAGCAGTTACCGGACAGGGACCTTCTACGAGCAGTACTTC,CASSYRTGTFYEQYF
TRBJ2-5,TRBV7-3,NA,NA,TGTGCCAGCAGCTTAACTAGCGGACAAGAGACCCAGTACTTC,CASSLTSGQETQYF
TRBJ2-7,TRBV25-1,NA,NA,TGTGCCAGCAGTGACCTCGCAACGGGAGAATACGAGCAGTACTTC,CASSDLATGEYEQYF
TRBJ2-5,TRBV18,once,NA,TGTGCCAGCTCACCCTTACAGCTAATCCAAGAGACCCAGTACTTC,CASSPLQLIQETQYF
TRBJ1-5,TRBV2,NA,NA,TGTGCCAGCAGTGGACAGGTGAGGCAGCCCCAGCATTTT,CASSGQVRQPQHF
TRBJ2-1,TRBV6-1,NA,NA,TGTGCCAGCAGTGGGTACAGGGCCCTACACAATGAGCAGTTCTTC,CASSGYRALHNEQFF
TRBJ1-2,TRBV2,NA,TRBD1,TGTGCCAGCAGGGGCGGGACAGGGGGCGGCTACACCTTC,CASRGGTGGGYTF
TRBJ2-6,TRBV14,NA,NA,TGTGCCAGCAGCCAAGTTATCGGTGGGGCCAACGTCCTGACTTTC,CASSQVIGGANVLTF
TRBJ2-1,TRBV7-9,NA,TRBD2,TGTGCCAGCAGCTCCTCGGGACTACCAAATGAGCAGTTCTTC,CASSSSGLPNEQFF
TRBJ2-7,TRBV5-1,NA,TRBD1,TGCGCCAGCAGCTTGGGACAGGGCTTGAATACCTACGAGCAGTACTTC,CASSLGQGLNTYEQYF
TRBJ1-4,TRBV6-6,once,TRBD1,TGTGCCAGCAGCGGGGGACAGGGGGCAAAAGAACTGTTTTTT,CASSGGQGAKELFF
TRBJ1-5,TRBV5-1,NA,NA,TGCGCCAGCAGCGCCTCGGGCAATCAGCCCCAGCATTTT,CASSASGNQPQHF
TRBJ1-5,TRBV7-9,NA,NA,TGTGCCAGCAGCCCTTCGGGAAGCAATCAGCCCCAGCATTTT,CASSPSGSNQPQHF